A selection of T cell receptor beta chains follows, all from one sample in a study of beta chain features in type 1 diabetes. Libraries were prepared by immunoSEQ multiplex PCR; TCRdb keeps only in-frame clonotypes and omits some of them. The data hold 630,000 or so clones, with more than 12% observed a single time. Sequencing was done on a sample of naive CD4+ T cells from blood. These receptors came from a man younger than 30 with type 1 diabetes. The CDR3 runs from the conserved cysteine through the conserved F or W. A D gene is named only where the DNA matches it firmly.

CDR3 length	V gene	J gene	D gene	CDR3 protein
11	TRBV30	TRBJ2-1	NA	CAWSGYNEQFF
15	TRBV7-2	TRBJ2-3	NA	CASSSKGGITDTQYF
16	TRBV4-1	TRBJ1-2	TRBD1	CASTTWGQKLNYGYTF
14	TRBV6-5	TRBJ2-1	TRBD1	CASSHRQGNNEQFF
14	TRBV7-3	TRBJ2-6	NA	CASSQSSGANVLTF
13	TRBV11-2	TRBJ1-1	NA	CASGMVVNTEAFF
15	TRBV29-1	TRBJ1-2	NA	CSVAVGRTGPSGYTF
13	TRBV28	TRBJ2-5	NA	CASNPRVRETQYF
14	TRBV5-1	TRBJ2-4	NA	CASSLSSTRNIQYF
14	TRBV5-1	TRBJ2-3	TRBD1	CASSPGTGIDTQYF